This TCR beta chain was obtained from a study of shared clonotypes between healthy human individuals. The table came from immunoSEQ multiplex PCR; TCRdb's copy has only in-frame clones and leaves some out. The sample holds just over 2,000,000 clones; approximately 95% are singletons and the top ten take 0.1% to 0.15%. The CDR3 is 16 residues long. Germline V gives CDR1 SNHLY, CDR2 FYNNEI. V was clipped by 1 base and J by 4 bases; unmatched bases: 6. The chain uses TRBV2 and TRBJ2-1, with 8 bases matching TRBD2. This receptor was obtained from a man younger than 35 in good health. What was sequenced was naive CD4+ T cells sorted from blood. Sample subset: CD45RA+ positively selected. The CDR3 loop reads CASSEGGGTLYNEQFF. CDR3 sequence (DNA): TGTGCCAGCAGTGAAGGCGGGGGGACATTATACAATGAGCAGTTCTTC.